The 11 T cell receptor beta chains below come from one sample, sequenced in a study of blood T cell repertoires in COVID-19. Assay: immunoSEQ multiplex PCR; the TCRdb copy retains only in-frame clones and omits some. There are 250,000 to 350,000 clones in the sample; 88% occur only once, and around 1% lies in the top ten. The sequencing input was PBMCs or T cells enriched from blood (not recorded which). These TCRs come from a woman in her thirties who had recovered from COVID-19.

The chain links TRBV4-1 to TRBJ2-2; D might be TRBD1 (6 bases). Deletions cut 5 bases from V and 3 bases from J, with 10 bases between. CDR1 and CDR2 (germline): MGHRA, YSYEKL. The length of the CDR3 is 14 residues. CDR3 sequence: CASSGPGDTGELFF. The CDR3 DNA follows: TGCGCCAGCAGCGGACCAGGGGACACCGGGGAGCTGTTTTTT.

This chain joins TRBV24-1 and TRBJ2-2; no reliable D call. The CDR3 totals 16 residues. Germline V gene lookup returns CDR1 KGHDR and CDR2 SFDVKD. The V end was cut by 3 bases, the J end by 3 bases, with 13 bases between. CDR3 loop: CATSDPDIRYTGELFF. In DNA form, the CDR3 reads TGTGCCACCAGTGATCCTGACATCAGGTACACCGGGGAGCTGTTTTTT.

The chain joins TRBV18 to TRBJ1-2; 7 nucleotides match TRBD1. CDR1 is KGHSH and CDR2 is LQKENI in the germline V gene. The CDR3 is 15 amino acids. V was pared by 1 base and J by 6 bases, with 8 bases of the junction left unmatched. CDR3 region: CASSPLYRGVNGYTF. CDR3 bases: TGTGCCAGCTCACCACTTTACAGGGGAGTTAATGGCTACACCTTC.

CDR3 sequence reads: CASSVGVSSETQYF. Written as DNA, the CDR3 is TGTGCCAGCAGCGTAGGAGTGAGTTCGGAGACCCAGTACTTC. This chain joins TRBV9 and TRBJ2-5, with D hard to call. Trimming stripped 0 bases from V and 5 bases from J, with 11 bases between. The CDR3 runs to 14 residues. Germline V gene sequence: CDR1 SGDLS, CDR2 YYNGEE.

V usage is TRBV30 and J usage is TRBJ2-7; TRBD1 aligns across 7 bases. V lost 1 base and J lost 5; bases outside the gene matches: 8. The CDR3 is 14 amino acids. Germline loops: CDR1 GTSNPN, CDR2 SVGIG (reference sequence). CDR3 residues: CAWSGPGRGNEQYF. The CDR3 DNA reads TGTGCCTGGAGTGGACCGGGCAGGGGGAACGAGCAGTACTTC.

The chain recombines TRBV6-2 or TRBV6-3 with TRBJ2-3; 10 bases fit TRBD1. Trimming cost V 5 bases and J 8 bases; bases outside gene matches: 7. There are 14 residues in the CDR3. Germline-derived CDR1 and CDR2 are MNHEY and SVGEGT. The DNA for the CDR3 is TGTGCCAGCAGTACGGGACAGGGGATTATTACGCAGTATTTT. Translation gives CASSTGQGIITQYF.

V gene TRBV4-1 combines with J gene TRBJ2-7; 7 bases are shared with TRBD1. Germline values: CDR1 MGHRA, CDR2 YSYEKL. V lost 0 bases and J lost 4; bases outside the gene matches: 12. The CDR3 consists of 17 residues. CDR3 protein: CASSQETRQGFRYEQYF. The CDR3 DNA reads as TGCGCCAGCAGCCAAGAAACGAGACAGGGCTTCAGGTACGAGCAGTACTTC.

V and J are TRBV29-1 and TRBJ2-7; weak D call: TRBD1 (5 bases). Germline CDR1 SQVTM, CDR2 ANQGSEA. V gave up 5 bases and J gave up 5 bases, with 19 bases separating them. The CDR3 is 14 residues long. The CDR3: CSVLGQGVTDEQYF. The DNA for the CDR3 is TGCAGCGTTCTGGGCCAAGGGGTCACCGACGAGCAGTACTTC.

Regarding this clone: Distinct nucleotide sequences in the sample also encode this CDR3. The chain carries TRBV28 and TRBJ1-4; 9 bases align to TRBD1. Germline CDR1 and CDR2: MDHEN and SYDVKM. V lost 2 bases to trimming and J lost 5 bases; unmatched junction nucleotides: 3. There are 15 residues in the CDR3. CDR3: CASSLGDRANEKLFF. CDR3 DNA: TGTGCCAGCAGTTTAGGGGACAGGGCGAATGAAAAACTGTTTTTT. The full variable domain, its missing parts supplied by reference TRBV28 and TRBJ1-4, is DVKVTQSSRYLVKRTGEKVFLECVQDMDHENMFWYRQDPGLGLRLIYFSYDVKMKEKGDIPEGYSVSREKKERFSLILESASTNQTSMYLCASSLGDRANEKLFFGSGTQLSVL.

DNA for the CDR3: TGCGCCAGCAGCCAAGATTTGCCCGGGGTGTCAACTAATGAAAAACTGTTTTTT. It encodes CASSQDLPGVSTNEKLFF. The genes are TRBV4-3 and TRBJ1-4; D unclear. The CDR3 covers 18 residues. From germline, CDR1 is LGHNA and CDR2 YSLEER. The V end lost 0 bases, the J end lost 0 bases, and 14 bases lay between the germline ends.

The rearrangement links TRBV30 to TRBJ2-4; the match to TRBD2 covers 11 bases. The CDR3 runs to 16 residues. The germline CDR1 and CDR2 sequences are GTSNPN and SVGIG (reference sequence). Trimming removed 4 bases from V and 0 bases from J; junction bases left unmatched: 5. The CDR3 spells CAWMTSGVLAKNIQYF. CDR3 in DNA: TGTGCCTGGATGACTAGCGGGGTCCTAGCCAAAAACATTCAGTACTTC.